Presented here are 12 T cell receptor beta chains from one specimen sequenced in a study of shared clonotypes between healthy human individuals. Generated by immunoSEQ multiplex PCR, the TCRdb table keeps only in-frame clones and is missing some. This table holds approximately 1.9 million clones, roughly 95% found once. Naive CD8 cells lacked CD45RO and underwent positive selection for CCR7, leaving out terminally differentiated effector memory CD45RA+ cells. The specimen sequenced was naive CD8+ T cells from PBMCs. These receptors were collected from a young man in good health. Some clones in this sample may be carry-over from other donors' samples.

This clone was detected once. This chain uses TRBV29-1 with TRBJ1-2; D not certain. V lost 0 bases and J lost 8, with 13 bases in between. CDR1 is SQVTM and CDR2 is ANQGSEA in the germline V gene. The CDR3 has 13 residues. CDR3 sequence reads: CSVEEWLMEGYTF. The CDR3 nucleotides read TGCAGCGTTGAAGAGTGGCTAATGGAAGGCTACACCTTC.

The CDR3 region has the DNA TGTGCCAGCAGGGAGGGACTAGCGGTCTGGCATGAGCAGTTCTTC. Encoded protein: CASREGLAVWHEQFF. This sequence joins TRBV27 and TRBJ2-1; 11 bases are shared with TRBD2. V lost 6 bases, J lost 8 bases, and 9 bases stayed unmatched. Germline V gene sequence: CDR1 MNHEY, CDR2 SMNVEV (reference sequence). The CDR3 contains 15 residues.

This chain connects TRBV27 to TRBJ2-7; 8 nucleotides match TRBD2. CDR1 and CDR2 (germline): MNHEY, SMNVEV (reference sequence). Trimming removed 2 bases from V and 4 bases from J; junction bases left unmatched: 10. This CDR3 contains 16 residues. CDR3 bases: TGTGCCAGCAGTTTAATTAGCCGGGAGGGTTCTTACGAGCAGTACTTC. It codes for CASSLISREGSYEQYF.

Regarding this clone: The sample contains more than one DNA sequence encoding this CDR3. This chain links TRBV28 with TRBJ1-1, with unresolved D. V shed 6 bases and J shed 0 bases, with 11 bases lying between them. This CDR3 comprises 14 residues. CDR1 and CDR2 (germline): MDHEN, SYDVKM. The CDR3 nucleotides are TGTGCCAGCAGCCTAGCGGGCGTGAACACTGAAGCTTTCTTT. As protein: CASSLAGVNTEAFF.

Points on this clone: Other DNA sequences of this sample code for an identical CDR3. This rearrangement joins TRBV25-1 to TRBJ2-7; a weak D match, TRBD1 (5 bases). Trimming took off 3 bases at V and 3 bases at J, with 9 bases between the two ends. This CDR3 comprises 13 residues. Germline CDR1 is MGHDK and CDR2 is SYGVNS. In DNA form, the CDR3 reads TGTGCCAGCAGTGACTCAGGGATCTACGAGCAGTACTTC. Amino acid sequence: CASSDSGIYEQYF.

The chain links TRBV27 to TRBJ2-7; 9 bases line up with TRBD2. V lost 5 bases to trimming and J lost 0 bases; unmatched junction nucleotides: 5. The CDR3 contains 15 residues. CDR1 is MNHEY and CDR2 is SMNVEV in the germline V gene (reference sequence). CDR3 loop: CASSQASGISYEQYF. CDR3 sequence (DNA): TGTGCCAGCAGTCAGGCTAGCGGGATCTCCTACGAGCAGTACTTC.

V is TRBV9 and J is TRBJ2-1; a possible D gene is TRBD2 (6 bases). CDR3 length equals 12 residues. Germline-derived CDR1 and CDR2 are SGDLS and YYNGEE. Between the trimmed V and J ends, which lost 2 bases and 16 bases, there was a span of 16 bases. CDR3 amino acids: CASSVSAGPPFF. The CDR3 DNA reads as TGTGCCAGCAGCGTTTCGGCGGGACCCCCCTTCTTC.

The CDR3 DNA reads as TGTGCCAGCAGCTTGCCTAGCGGGAGTTCGGATACGCAGTATTTT. It yields the protein CASSLPSGSSDTQYF. This chain connects TRBV5-5 to TRBJ2-3; 10 positions match TRBD2. Germline CDR1 is SGHKS and CDR2 is YYEKEE (reference sequence). The CDR3 runs to 15 residues. Unmatched junction bases numbered 5, after V lost 1 base and J lost 6 bases.

To note about this clone: This specimen includes other DNA sequences encoding the same CDR3. The chain recombines TRBV28 with TRBJ2-1; 9 bases fit TRBD1. Germline-derived CDR1 and CDR2 are MDHEN and SYDVKM. This CDR3 has 16 amino acids. V lost 3 bases and J lost 4; bases outside the gene matches: 7. Written as DNA, the CDR3 is TGTGCCAGCAGTTTGACAGGGGGGCCAAGGTACAATGAGCAGTTCTTC. The encoded protein is CASSLTGGPRYNEQFF.

The CDR3 DNA is TGTGCCAGTAGTATAGCGTTTGGGGAGGCTGGAAACACCATATATTTT. The encoded protein is CASSIAFGEAGNTIYF. The V call is TRBV19, the J call TRBJ1-3, with D unclear. The V gene's germline CDR1 is LNHDA and CDR2 SQIVND (reference sequence). This CDR3 is 16 amino acids long. With 1 base removed from V and 2 bases from J, the gap between germline ends came to 12 bases.

The rearrangement links TRBV6-1 to TRBJ2-3; 11 bases are a match to TRBD1. The V gene end was trimmed by 4 bases and the J gene end by 4 bases; junction bases not matched to a gene: 7. From germline, CDR1 is MNHNS and CDR2 SASEGT. The CDR3 length is 16 residues. The CDR3 loop reads CASSVSDRGPPDTQYF. In DNA, the CDR3 is TGTGCCAGCAGTGTATCGGACAGGGGGCCCCCAGATACGCAGTATTTT.

This chain links TRBV30 with TRBJ2-3, with TRBD1 matching over 9 bases. Per the germline V gene, CDR1 is GTSNPN and CDR2 is SVGIG (reference sequence). V lost 4 bases and J lost 4; bases outside the gene matches: 6. This CDR3 region has 14 residues. The CDR3 loop is CAWIHRGRADTQYF. DNA of the CDR3: TGTGCCTGGATTCACAGGGGGCGCGCAGATACGCAGTATTTT.